A selection of T cell receptor beta chains follows, all from one sample in a study of identifying expanded T cells in peripheral blood. The method was immunoSEQ multiplex PCR; TCRdb's version includes in-frame clones alone and lacks a portion of them. Counted here are 130,000 or so clones, over 65% occurring once; the ten biggest clones make up less than 4%. What was sequenced was blood. These receptors all stem from a person aged 18-70 years in good health. The CDR3 runs from the conserved cysteine through the conserved F or W. The D gene is left open where the match is weak. Expanded clones get a size class; other rows say once, few or many, or leave the size out.

TRBV6-1	-	TRBJ2-7	TRBD1	CASSDREPPYEQYF	TGTGCCAGCAGCGACAGGGAACCTCCCTACGAGCAGTACTTC
TRBV7-9	-	TRBJ2-7	TRBD2	CASSLDLAGAEQYF	TGTGCCAGCAGCTTAGATCTAGCGGGGGCCGAGCAGTACTTC
TRBV18	-	TRBJ2-7	TRBD1	CASSPYTGASYEQYF	TGTGCCAGCTCACCGTATACAGGGGCCTCCTACGAGCAGTACTTC
TRBV27	-	TRBJ2-7	-	CASSEKGGLHTYEQYF	TGTGCCAGCAGTGAAAAAGGGGGGCTACACACCTACGAGCAGTACTTC
TRBV7-9	few	TRBJ2-7	-	CASSTRDTSYEQYF	TGTGCCAGCTCTACCCGGGACACCTCCTACGAGCAGTACTTC
TRBV18	-	TRBJ1-5	TRBD1	CASSPTGVGDQPQHF	TGTGCCAGCTCACCAACAGGGGTGGGAGATCAGCCCCAGCATTTT
TRBV6-5	-	TRBJ1-3	-	CASSYRATSGNTIYF	TGTGCCAGCAGTTACAGAGCCACCTCTGGAAACACCATATATTTT
TRBV19	-	TRBJ1-4	TRBD1	CASRAWTGRAEKLFF	TGTGCCAGTAGGGCTTGGACAGGAAGGGCTGAAAAACTGTTTTTT
TRBV7-9	-	TRBJ2-7	-	CASSLVIGGREQYF	TGTGCCAGCAGCTTGGTCATAGGGGGTAGAGAGCAGTACTTC
TRBV7-2	-	TRBJ2-3	TRBD1	CASSARRGGADTQYF	TGTGCCAGCAGTGCCCGTCGAGGGGGCGCAGATACGCAGTATTTT
TRBV7-2	-	TRBJ1-5	-	CASSLVYSNQPQHF	TGTGCCAGCAGCTTAGTGTATAGCAATCAGCCCCAGCATTTT
TRBV5-4	once	TRBJ1-2	TRBD1	CASSLAGGHLLKEYGYTF	TGTGCCAGCAGCTTGGCAGGGGGCCATTTGTTAAAAGAATATGGCTACACCTTC
TRBV13	many	TRBJ1-1	-	CASRGYTEAFF	TGTGCCAGCAGAGGTTACACTGAAGCTTTCTTT
TRBV27	-	TRBJ2-1	-	CASSFSRGSEQFF	TGTGCCAGCAGTTTCTCACGGGGGAGTGAGCAGTTCTTC
TRBV6-5	-	TRBJ1-1	-	CASRELITEAFF	TGTGCCAGCAGGGAATTGATCACTGAAGCTTTCTTT
TRBV5-6	-	TRBJ2-7	-	CASSLGGQSSYEQYF	TGTGCCAGCAGCTTGGGTGGACAGAGCTCCTACGAGCAGTACTTC
TRBV4-1	-	TRBJ1-2	TRBD1	CASSQDWDRESGYTF	TGCGCCAGCAGCCAAGATTGGGACAGGGAAAGTGGCTACACCTTC
TRBV7-9	-	TRBJ2-5	-	CASSSRGPETQYF	TGTGCCAGCAGCTCCCGGGGTCCAGAGACCCAGTACTTC
TRBV23-1	-	TRBJ1-6	-	CASTPRGNNSPLHF	TGCGCCAGCACTCCCCGCGGGAACAATTCACCCCTCCACTTT
TRBV9	-	TRBJ1-1	-	CASSEIPRYQRNTEAFF	TGTGCCAGCAGTGAAATCCCCAGGTACCAACGGAACACTGAAGCTTTCTTT
TRBV13	-	TRBJ2-7	TRBD1	CASRGQGTNEQYF	TGTGCCAGCCGGGGACAGGGTACTAACGAGCAGTACTTC
TRBV5-6	once	TRBJ1-5	-	CASSDGTVNQPQHF	TGTGCCAGCAGCGACGGGACGGTCAATCAGCCCCAGCATTTT
TRBV7-9	few	TRBJ2-7	-	CASSLVIQGTYEQYF	TGTGCCAGCAGCTTAGTTATTCAGGGTACCTACGAGCAGTACTTC
TRBV29-1	-	TRBJ2-7	-	CSVDGGNPYEQYF	TGCAGCGTTGATGGGGGCAACCCCTACGAGCAGTACTTC
TRBV25-1	-	TRBJ2-5	TRBD2	CASSDSRKGLAAQETQYF	TGTGCCAGCAGTGACTCCAGGAAGGGACTAGCGGCACAAGAGACCCAGTACTTC
TRBV30	-	TRBJ2-7	-	CAWSSGVSYEQYF	TGTGCCTGGAGTTCCGGGGTCTCCTACGAGCAGTACTTC
TRBV5-5	-	TRBJ2-2	-	CASSLGWVGELFF	TGTGCCAGCAGCTTGGGCTGGGTTGGGGAGCTGTTTTTT
TRBV5-1	-	TRBJ2-6	-	CASSLNGQLFPRAGANVLTF	TGCGCCAGCAGCTTAAATGGACAGCTGTTCCCCAGAGCGGGGGCCAACGTCCTGACTTTC
TRBV19	-	TRBJ1-5	-	CASESGEGQPQHF	TGTGCCAGTGAATCAGGGGAAGGGCAGCCCCAGCATTTT
TRBV19	-	TRBJ2-1	TRBD2	CASATGLAVTSSYNEQFF	TGTGCCAGTGCCACGGGACTAGCGGTCACGAGCTCCTACAATGAGCAGTTCTTC
TRBV12-2	-	TRBJ1-5	-	CASRSRVVLVSNQPQHF	TGTGCAAGTCGCTCCAGGGTAGTGTTGGTAAGCAATCAGCCCCAGCATTTT
TRBV19	-	TRBJ2-3	-	CASKWASTDTQYF	TGTGCCAGTAAGTGGGCGAGCACAGATACGCAGTATTTT
TRBV11-2	-	TRBJ1-1	-	CASSLARNTEAFF	TGTGCCAGCAGCTTAGCCCGGAACACTGAAGCTTTCTTT
TRBV5-6	-	TRBJ1-1	-	CASSLRGVLKNTEAFF	TGTGCCAGCAGCTTACGCGGGGTCTTGAAGAACACTGAAGCTTTCTTT
TRBV7-9	-	TRBJ1-1	-	CASSWVNSDTEAFF	TGTGCCAGCAGCTGGGTAAACAGTGACACTGAAGCTTTCTTT
TRBV6-7	-	TRBJ1-1	TRBD1	CASSYRDWDRPTEAFF	TGTGCCAGCAGTTACCGCGACTGGGACAGGCCTACTGAAGCTTTCTTT
TRBV6-6	-	TRBJ1-6	TRBD1	CASSYWGVGTDSPLHF	TGTGCCAGCAGTTACTGGGGTGTAGGGACAGATTCACCCCTCCACTTT
TRBV18	-	TRBJ2-5	TRBD2	CASSPPGAGETQYF	TGTGCCAGCTCACCCCCGGGAGCGGGGGAGACCCAGTACTTC
TRBV4-1	-	TRBJ2-7	TRBD1	CASSPGTGPSYEQYF	TGCGCCAGCAGCCCCGGGACAGGGCCTTCCTACGAGCAGTACTTC
TRBV29-1	-	TRBJ1-2	TRBD1	CSVVGQGAAYGYTF	TGCAGCGTTGTAGGGCAGGGGGCGGCCTATGGCTACACCTTC
TRBV18	-	TRBJ1-6	-	CASSPPSTGYNSPLHF	TGTGCCAGCTCACCACCATCGACAGGTTATAATTCACCCCTCCACTTT
TRBV5-5	once	TRBJ1-1	TRBD1	CASSLQGAMEAFF	TGTGCCAGCAGCTTGCAGGGGGCCATGGAAGCTTTCTTT
TRBV4-3	-	TRBJ1-1	-	CASSPHTGMVATEAFF	TGCGCCAGCAGCCCGCACACGGGGATGGTGGCCACTGAAGCTTTCTTT
TRBV14	-	TRBJ1-1	-	CASSHGWNGEAFF	TGTGCCAGCAGCCATGGCTGGAACGGGGAAGCTTTCTTT
TRBV14	-	TRBJ1-2	-	CASSRVAVYGYTF	TGTGCCAGCAGCCGGGTAGCAGTGTATGGCTACACCTTC
TRBV5-4	once	TRBJ2-7	-	CASSPPGGEQYF	TGTGCCAGCAGCCCCCCCGGGGGCGAGCAGTACTTC
TRBV7-2	-	TRBJ2-5	-	CASSLQKTGIETQYF	TGTGCCAGCAGCTTACAGAAAACAGGGATTGAGACCCAGTACTTC
TRBV6-6	-	TRBJ2-7	-	CASSYGGDSYEQYF	TGTGCCAGCAGTTACGGGGGCGACTCATACGAGCAGTACTTC
TRBV6-6	-	TRBJ2-3	TRBD2	CASMRKRGATDTQYF	TGTGCCAGCATGAGGAAGCGGGGGGCCACAGATACGCAGTATTTT
TRBV4-3	-	TRBJ2-3	-	CASSQDRGFGTQYF	TGCGCCAGCAGCCAAGATAGAGGTTTCGGTACGCAGTATTTT
TRBV5-1	-	TRBJ1-3	-	CASSLDHTIYF	TGCGCCAGCAGCTTGGATCACACCATATATTTT